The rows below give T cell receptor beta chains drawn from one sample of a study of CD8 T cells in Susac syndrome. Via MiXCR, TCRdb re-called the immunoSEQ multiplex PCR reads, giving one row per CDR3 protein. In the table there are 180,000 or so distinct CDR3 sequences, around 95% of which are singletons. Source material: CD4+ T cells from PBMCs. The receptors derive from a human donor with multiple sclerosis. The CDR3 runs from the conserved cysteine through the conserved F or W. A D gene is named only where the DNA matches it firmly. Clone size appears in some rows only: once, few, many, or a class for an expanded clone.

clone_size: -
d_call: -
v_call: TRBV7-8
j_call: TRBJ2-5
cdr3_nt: TGTGCCAGCAGCCCAAACAGGGCGCTTCAAGAGACCCAGTACTTC
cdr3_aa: CASSPNRALQETQYF

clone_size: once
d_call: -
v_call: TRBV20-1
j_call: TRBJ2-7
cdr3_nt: TGCAGTGCTAGAGATTCCCGAACAGGGAGTACCCACGAGCAGTACTTC
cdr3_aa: CSARDSRTGSTHEQYF

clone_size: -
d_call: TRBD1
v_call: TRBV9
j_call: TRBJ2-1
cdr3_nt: TGTGCCAGCAGCCGGGGGACAGGACTATACAATGAGCAGTTCTTC
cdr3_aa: CASSRGTGLYNEQFF

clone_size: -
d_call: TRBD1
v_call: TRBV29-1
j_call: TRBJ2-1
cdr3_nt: TGCAGCGTTGAAGGTATTCGTCATCAGCAGGGGGCCGGTGAGCAGTTCTTC
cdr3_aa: CSVEGIRHQQGAGEQFF

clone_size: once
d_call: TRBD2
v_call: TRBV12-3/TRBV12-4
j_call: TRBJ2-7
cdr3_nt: TGTGCCAGCAGACCGGCGGGACTAACCTACGAGCAGTACTTC
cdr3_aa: CASRPAGLTYEQYF

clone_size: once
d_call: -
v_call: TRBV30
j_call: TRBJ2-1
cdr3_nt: TGTGCCTCGACAGGAGTCTACAATGAGCAGTTCTTC
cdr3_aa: CASTGVYNEQFF

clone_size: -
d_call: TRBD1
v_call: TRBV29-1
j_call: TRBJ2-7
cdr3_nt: TGCAGCGTTGAAGAAAGAGTACAGGGGGCCTACGAGCAGTACTTC
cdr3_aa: CSVEERVQGAYEQYF

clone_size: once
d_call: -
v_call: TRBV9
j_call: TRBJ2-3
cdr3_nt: TGTGCCAGCAGCGTCGGGACCTGGGGATACGCGCAGTATTTT
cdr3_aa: CASSVGTWGYAQYF

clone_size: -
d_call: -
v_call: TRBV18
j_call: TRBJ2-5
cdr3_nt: TGTGCCAGCTCACCATACCAAGGGGGGCAAGAGACCCAGTACTTC
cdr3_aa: CASSPYQGGQETQYF

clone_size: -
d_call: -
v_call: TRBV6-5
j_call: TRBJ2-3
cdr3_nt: TGTGCCACCAGCGGCCCAGGGACAGATACGCAGTATTTT
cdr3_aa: CATSGPGTDTQYF

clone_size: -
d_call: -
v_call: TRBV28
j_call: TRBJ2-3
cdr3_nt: TGTGCCAGCAGTGGGGGGAGCACAGATACGCAGTATTTT
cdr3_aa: CASSGGSTDTQYF

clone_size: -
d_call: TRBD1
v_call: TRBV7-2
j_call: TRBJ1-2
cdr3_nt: TGTGCCAGCAGCCTCGGGAGAATAGGGGGCGGCTACACCTTC
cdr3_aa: CASSLGRIGGGYTF

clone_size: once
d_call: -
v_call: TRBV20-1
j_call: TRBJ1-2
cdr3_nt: TGCAGTGCTAGGGGGACCTCGGGAAATGGCTACACCTTC
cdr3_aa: CSARGTSGNGYTF

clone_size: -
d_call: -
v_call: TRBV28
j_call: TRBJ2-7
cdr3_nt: TGTGCCAGCAGTCTGGGTGCGGCCCGATCGGGCGAGCAGTACTTC
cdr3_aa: CASSLGAARSGEQYF

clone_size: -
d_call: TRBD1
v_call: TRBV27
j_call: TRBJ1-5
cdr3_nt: TGTGCCAGCAGCCGATCCACAGGGGGCATTAGCAATCAGCCCCAGCATTTT
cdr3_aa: CASSRSTGGISNQPQHF

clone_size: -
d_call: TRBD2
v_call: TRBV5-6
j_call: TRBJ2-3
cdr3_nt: TGTGCCAGGAGACCTGGCGGGGGGGCCGGAACAGATACGCAGTATTTT
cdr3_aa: CARRPGGGAGTDTQYF

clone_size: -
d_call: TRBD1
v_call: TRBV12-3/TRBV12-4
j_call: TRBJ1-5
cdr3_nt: TGTGCCAGCAGTTTAGAGGGAGGGGGCGCGAGCAATCAGCCCCAGCATTTT
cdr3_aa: CASSLEGGGASNQPQHF

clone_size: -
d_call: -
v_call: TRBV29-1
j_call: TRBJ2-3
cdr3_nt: TGCAGCGTTGAAGAAGTGGGAAACACAGATACGCAGTATTTT
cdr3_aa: CSVEEVGNTDTQYF

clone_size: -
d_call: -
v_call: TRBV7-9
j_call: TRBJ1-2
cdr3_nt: TGTGCCAGCAGCTTAGAGGACAGCTTACTGTATGGCTACACCTTC
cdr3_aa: CASSLEDSLLYGYTF

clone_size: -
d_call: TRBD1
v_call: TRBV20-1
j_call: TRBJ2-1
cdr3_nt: TGCAGTGCTAGAAAAGGGACAGGGGCTCGTGAGCAGTTCTTC
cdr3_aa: CSARKGTGAREQFF

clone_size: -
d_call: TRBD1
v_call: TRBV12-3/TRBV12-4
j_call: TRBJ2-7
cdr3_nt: TGTGCCAGCAGTTCGACAGGGGATCAGTACTTC
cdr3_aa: CASSSTGDQYF

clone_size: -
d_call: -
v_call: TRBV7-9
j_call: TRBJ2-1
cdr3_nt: TGTGCCAGCAGCCGTACCTCGGGCCCGCCTCTCTCATACAATGAGCAGTTCTTC
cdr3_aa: CASSRTSGPPLSYNEQFF

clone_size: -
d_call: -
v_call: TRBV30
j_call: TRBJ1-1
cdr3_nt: TGTGCCTGGAGCCGGGACACCAGGAACACTGAAGCTTTCTTT
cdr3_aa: CAWSRDTRNTEAFF

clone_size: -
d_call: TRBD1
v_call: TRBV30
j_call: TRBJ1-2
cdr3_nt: TGTGCCTGGAGTCGACAGGGTTATGGCTACACCTTC
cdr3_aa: CAWSRQGYGYTF

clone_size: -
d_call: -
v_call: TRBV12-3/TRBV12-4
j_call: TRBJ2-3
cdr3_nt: TGTGCCAGCAGTACACCCGGGGGGCAGGGACCAGATACGCAGTATTTT
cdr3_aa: CASSTPGGQGPDTQYF

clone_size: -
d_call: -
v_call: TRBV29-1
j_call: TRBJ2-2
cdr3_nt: TGCAGCGTTGTAGCGGTGAACACCGGGGAGCTGTTTTTT
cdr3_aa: CSVVAVNTGELFF

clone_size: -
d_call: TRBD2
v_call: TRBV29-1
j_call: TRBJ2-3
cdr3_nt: TGCAGCGTCGGGGAGGGATGGGGTGGAGATACGCAGTATTTT
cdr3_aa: CSVGEGWGGDTQYF

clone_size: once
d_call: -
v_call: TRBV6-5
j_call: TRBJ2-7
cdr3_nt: TGTGCCAGCAGGGTGATGGGGAAGACCACCTACGAGCAGTACTTC
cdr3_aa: CASRVMGKTTYEQYF

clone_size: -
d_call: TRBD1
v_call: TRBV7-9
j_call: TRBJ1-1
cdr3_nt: TGTGCCAGCAGACCAGGACAGGGGGCAAACACTGAAGCTTTCTTT
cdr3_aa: CASRPGQGANTEAFF

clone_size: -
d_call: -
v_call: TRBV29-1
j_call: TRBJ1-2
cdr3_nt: TGCAGCGTTGAGTCAGCTAACTATGGCTACACCTTC
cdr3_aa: CSVESANYGYTF

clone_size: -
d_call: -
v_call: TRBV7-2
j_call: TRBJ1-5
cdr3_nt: TGTGCCAGCAGCCCCAGGGAAAGCAATCAGCCCCAGCATTTT
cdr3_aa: CASSPRESNQPQHF

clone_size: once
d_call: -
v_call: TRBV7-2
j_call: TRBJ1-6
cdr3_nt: TGTGCCAGCAGCTCGAGGCGGACCAATTCACCCCTCCACTTT
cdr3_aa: CASSSRRTNSPLHF

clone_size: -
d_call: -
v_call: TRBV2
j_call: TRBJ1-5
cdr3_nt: TGTGCCAGCAGTGGTGGGGCTGGTAGTCAGCCCCAGCATTTT
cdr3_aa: CASSGGAGSQPQHF

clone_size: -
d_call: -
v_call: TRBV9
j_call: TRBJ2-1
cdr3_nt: TGTGCCAGCAGCTTGATGGGCTCCTACAATGAGCAGTTCTTC
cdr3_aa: CASSLMGSYNEQFF

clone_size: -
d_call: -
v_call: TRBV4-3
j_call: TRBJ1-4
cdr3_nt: TGCGCCAGCAGCCAAGCCTTGGACAGCGGGGACGAAAAACTGTTTTTT
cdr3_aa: CASSQALDSGDEKLFF

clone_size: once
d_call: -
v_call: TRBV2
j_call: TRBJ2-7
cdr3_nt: TGTGCCAGCAGTGAAGTGGGTCAGATGGGCTACGAGCAGTACTTC
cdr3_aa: CASSEVGQMGYEQYF

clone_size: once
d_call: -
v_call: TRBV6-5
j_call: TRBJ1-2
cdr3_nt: TGTGCCAGCAGTTACGACAGGAACTATGGCTACACCTTC
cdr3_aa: CASSYDRNYGYTF

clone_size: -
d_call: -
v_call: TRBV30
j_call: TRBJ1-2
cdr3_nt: TGTGCCCAGCACTTTAGCGGGAATGTAGGAGGCTACACCTTC
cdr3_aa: CAQHFSGNVGGYTF

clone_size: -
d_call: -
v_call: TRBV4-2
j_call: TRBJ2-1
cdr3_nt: TGTGCCAGCAGCCAAGAGCCGTTTGGTGAGCAGTTCTTC
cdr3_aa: CASSQEPFGEQFF

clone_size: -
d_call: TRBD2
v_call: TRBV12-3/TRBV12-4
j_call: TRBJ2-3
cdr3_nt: TGTGCCAGCAGGCCCCTCCAGCGGGGGTTCCCAGATACGCAGTATTTT
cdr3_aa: CASRPLQRGFPDTQYF

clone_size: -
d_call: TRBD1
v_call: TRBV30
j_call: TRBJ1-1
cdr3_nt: TGTGCCTGGAGCCGCGGAGGGGGCTCCGCTGAAGCTTTCTTT
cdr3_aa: CAWSRGGGSAEAFF

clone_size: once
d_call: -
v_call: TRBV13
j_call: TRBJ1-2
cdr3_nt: TGTGCCAGCAGCCTATTAAAGAGGGTTTATGGCTACACCTTC
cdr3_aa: CASSLLKRVYGYTF

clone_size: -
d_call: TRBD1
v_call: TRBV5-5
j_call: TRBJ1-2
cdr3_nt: TGTGCCAGCAGCGTGGGACAGATTTATGGCTACACCTTC
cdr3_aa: CASSVGQIYGYTF